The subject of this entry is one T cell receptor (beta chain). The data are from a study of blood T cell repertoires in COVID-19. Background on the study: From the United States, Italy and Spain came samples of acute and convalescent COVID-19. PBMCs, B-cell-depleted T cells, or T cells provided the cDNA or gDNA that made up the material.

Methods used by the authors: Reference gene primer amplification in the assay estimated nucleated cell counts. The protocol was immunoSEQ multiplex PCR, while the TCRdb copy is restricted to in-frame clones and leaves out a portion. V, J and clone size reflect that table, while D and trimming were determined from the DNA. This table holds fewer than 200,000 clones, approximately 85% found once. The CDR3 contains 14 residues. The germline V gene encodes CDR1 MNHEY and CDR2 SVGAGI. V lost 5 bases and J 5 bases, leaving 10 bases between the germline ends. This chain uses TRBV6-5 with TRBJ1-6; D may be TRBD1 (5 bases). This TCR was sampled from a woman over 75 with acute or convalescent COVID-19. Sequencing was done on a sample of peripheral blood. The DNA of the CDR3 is TGTGCCAGCAGTCCTCAGGGTGATAATTCACCCCTCCACTTT. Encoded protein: CASSPQGDNSPLHF.